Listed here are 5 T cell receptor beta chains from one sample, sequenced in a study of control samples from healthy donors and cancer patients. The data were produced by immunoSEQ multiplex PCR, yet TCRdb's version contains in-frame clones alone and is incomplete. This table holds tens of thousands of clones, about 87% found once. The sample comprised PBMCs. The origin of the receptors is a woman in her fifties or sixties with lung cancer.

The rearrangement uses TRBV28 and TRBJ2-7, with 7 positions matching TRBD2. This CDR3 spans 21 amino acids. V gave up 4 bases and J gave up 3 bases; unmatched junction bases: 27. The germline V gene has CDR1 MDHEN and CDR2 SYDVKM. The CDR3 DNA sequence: TGTGCCAGCAGTTCCTGTGGGAGGGGTTCCCAAAGGGGATACCTCTTCTACGAGCAGTACTTC. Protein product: CASSSCGRGSQRGYLFYEQYF. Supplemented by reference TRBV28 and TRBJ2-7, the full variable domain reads DVKVTQSSRYLVKRTGEKVFLECVQDMDHENMFWYRQDPGLGLRLIYFSYDVKMKEKGDIPEGYSVSREKKERFSLILESASTNQTSMYLCASSSCGRGSQRGYLFYEQYFGPGTRLTVT.

The CDR3 DNA follows: TGCGCCAGCAGCCAAGGTGGGACAGGGCAGGGAGATACGCAGTATTTT. This translates into CASSQGGTGQGDTQYF. The chain couples TRBV4-3 to TRBJ2-3; the match to TRBD1 covers 9 bases. V shed 1 base, J shed 5 bases, and the junction held 7 bases outside the gene matches. There are 16 residues in the CDR3. Per the germline V gene, CDR1 is LGHNA and CDR2 is YSLEER.

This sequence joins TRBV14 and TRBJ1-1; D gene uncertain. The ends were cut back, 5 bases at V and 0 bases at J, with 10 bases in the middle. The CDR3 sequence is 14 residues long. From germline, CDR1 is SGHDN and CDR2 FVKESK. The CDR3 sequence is CASSVQRMNTEAFF. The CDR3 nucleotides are TGTGCCAGCAGCGTACAGAGGATGAACACTGAAGCTTTCTTT.

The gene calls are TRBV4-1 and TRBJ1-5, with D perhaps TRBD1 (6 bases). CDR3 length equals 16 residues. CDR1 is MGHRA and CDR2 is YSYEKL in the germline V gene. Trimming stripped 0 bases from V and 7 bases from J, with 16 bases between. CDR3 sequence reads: CASSQESVGTLQPQHF. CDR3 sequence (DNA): TGCGCCAGCAGCCAAGAGTCGGTAGGGACATTGCAGCCCCAGCATTTT.

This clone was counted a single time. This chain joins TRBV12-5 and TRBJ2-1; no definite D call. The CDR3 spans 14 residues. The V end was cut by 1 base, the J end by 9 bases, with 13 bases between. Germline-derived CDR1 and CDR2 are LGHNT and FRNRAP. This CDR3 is CASGLEGFGGEQFF. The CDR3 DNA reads TGTGCTAGTGGTTTGGAAGGGTTTGGTGGTGAGCAGTTCTTC.